This TCR beta chain was sequenced for a study of blood T cells in healthy people across ages. The study's findings and limits: The long-lived group displayed more naive CD4+ cells, plus higher diversity, than the aged donors did.

Peripheral blood from each donor was collected in a volume of 9.5 to 10 milliliters. Per-sample yields of isolated PBMCs were at least 6 million. Notes on this clonotype: Its antigen is unidentified.

Germline V gives CDR1 DFQATT, CDR2 SNEGSKA (reference sequence). The CDR3 consists of 13 residues. V was clipped by 6 bases and J by 5 bases, with 16 bases between them. The second PCR ran roughly 6 to 11 cycles with a sample-barcoded 5' primer and J-beta primers. A template-switch adaptor containing 12 random nucleotides labeled each cDNA molecule. TCRdb independently ran MiXCR on the 5' RACE reads; one entry per CDR3 protein. The sample contains about 670,000 distinct CDR3 sequences, roughly 41% of which appear only once. This sequence joins TRBV20-1 and TRBJ1-1; D might be TRBD1 (5 bases). The sample comprised blood. The sequence derives from a man aged 80 or over in good health. CDR3 amino acids: CSALGGVGTEAFF. The CDR3 region has the DNA TGCAGTGCCCTTGGGGGGGTAGGAACTGAAGCTTTCTTT.